The following is a TCR beta chain sequence with its context. The PCR was carried out with 60 Vbeta primers and 13 Jbeta primers. Measured with immunoSEQ multiplex PCR; TCRdb has only the in-frame clones, and not every one. The repertoire holds roughly 190,000 clones, with more than 75% as singletons. V was clipped by 8 bases and J by 1 base; unmatched bases: 9. The CDR3 has 15 residues. Germline loops: CDR1 MNHEY, CDR2 SMNVEV (reference sequence). The data stem from a study of cytomegalovirus exposure and HLA in healthy donors. The chain joins TRBV27 to TRBJ2-5; 8 nucleotides agree with TRBD2. Sequencing used PBMCs. The sequence came from a man aged 40-49 years in good health and CMV-seropositive. CDR3 in amino acids: CASRSGSLTQETQYF. For the CDR3, the DNA is TGTGCCAGCCGAAGCGGGAGCCTTACCCAAGAGACCCAGTACTTC.